One and the same sample provided the 5 T cell receptor beta chains below, sequenced in a study of regulatory T cells in long-lasting Graves disease (dated by TCRdb to the early 2020s). Libraries were made using multiplex PCR. Sequencing took place on an Illumina HiSeq 4000. iRepertoire HTBI primers and Arm-PCR amplification of CDR3 regions were used to construct TCR beta libraries. TCRdb reprocessing: public reads trimmed at Q25 with fastp, clones called with MiXCR, in-frame beta chains kept. Here each entry gathers all rows of one CDR3 protein and keeps the most common genes and DNA. For this sample there are about 430,000 distinct CDR3 sequences; over 12% appear just once. The top ten clones comprise approximately 8% of the sample. The time point label, as the study defines it: newly diagnosed GD, antithyroid drugs for less than 3 months. For both TCR sequencing and RNA sequencing, RNA was extracted from PBMCs in TRIzol.

This same sample was also taken into another study, of T cells in Graves' hyperthyroidism and ophthalmopathy.

The sequenced sample was peripheral blood mononuclear cells (PBMCs), obtained at new diagnosis, from a patient treated with antithyroid drugs. These receptors originate from a woman in her 40s with Graves disease. Donor details come from another sample of the same person, matched by shared clones.

This clonotype has ten or more counts. This chain joins TRBV28 and TRBJ1-6; D unresolved. V lost 1 base and J lost 6, with 13 bases in between. Germline loops: CDR1 MDHEN, CDR2 SYDVKM. The CDR3 is made up of 16 amino acids. DNA of the CDR3: TGTGCCAGCAGTTTATACTTGGCAGTCTCTAATTCACCCCTCCACTTT. It yields the protein CASSLYLAVSNSPLHF.

This clonotype was found many times. The chain links TRBV2 to TRBJ1-1, with 7 positions matching TRBD1. The CDR3 contains 15 residues. Germline CDR1 and CDR2: SNHLY and FYNNEI. V lost 2 bases and J lost 0; bases outside the gene matches: 3. CDR3 residues: CASSELDRVNTEAFF. In DNA, the CDR3 is TGTGCCAGCAGTGAACTCGACAGGGTGAACACTGAAGCTTTCTTT.

In its sample, this clonotype was seen a few times. The rearrangement uses TRBV4-2 and TRBJ2-1, with a weak D call TRBD2 (5 bases). V was pared by 1 base and J by 0 bases, with 7 bases between. Per germline, CDR1 LGHNA and CDR2 YNFKEQ. CDR3 length equals 15 residues. In DNA, the CDR3 is TGTGCCAGCAGCCAAGGGGAGAGCTCCTACAATGAGCAGTTCTTC. Translated: CASSQGESSYNEQFF.

This clonotype was found many times. The CDR3 sequence: CATSPIDSNYGYTF. In DNA form, the CDR3 reads TGTGCCACCAGCCCAATCGACAGCAACTATGGCTACACCTTC. V is TRBV15 and J is TRBJ1-2; perhaps TRBD1 as D (5 bases). The V gene lost 5 bases and the J gene lost 2 bases, with 12 bases spanning the gap. The length of the CDR3 is 14 residues. CDR1 is LNHNV and CDR2 is YYDKDF in the germline V gene (reference sequence).

This rearrangement joins TRBV5-1 to TRBJ2-1; TRBD1 agrees at 7 bases. Germline values: CDR1 SGHRS, CDR2 YFSETQ. The CDR3 consists of 16 residues. V lost 0 bases and J lost 3; bases outside the gene matches: 6. The DNA of the CDR3 is TGCGCCAGCAGCTTGGGTCAGGGGGTAGTCTACAATGAGCAGTTCTTC. Its translation: CASSLGQGVVYNEQFF.